A single T cell receptor beta chain is shown here with its context. Germline values: CDR1 SGHRS, CDR2 YFSETQ. This CDR3 spans 15 amino acids. TCRdb reworked the 5' RACE reads into one entry per CDR3 protein, no DNA. The sample data list a few hundred thousand distinct CDR3 sequences. The sample originates from a study of monozygotic twins with inflammatory bowel disease. The sequenced sample was blood. V is TRBV5-1 and J is TRBJ2-7; the TRBD1 assignment by TCRdb is unverifiable without DNA. The TCR comes from a human donor with ulcerative colitis or Crohn's disease, or a healthy co-twin of an affected twin (not recorded which). The CDR3 spells CASSQTGGYSDEQYF.